This T cell receptor (beta chain) was recorded in a study of blood T cell repertoires in COVID-19. Per the original data handling: From reference gene primer amplification, estimates of nucleated cell counts were derived. Sequencing was performed with immunoSEQ multiplex PCR; in TCRdb, only in-frame clones are kept and a portion is missing. Clonal size and the V and J genes are those of that table, whereas D and trimming came from the DNA. The sample has about 370,000 clones, about 87% seen once. Trimming removed 0 bases at V and 4 bases at J, with 9 bases between. Germline lookup yields CDR1 MNHEY and CDR2 SVGEGT. The CDR3 has 15 amino acids.

The sequenced material came from peripheral blood. The source is a woman in her 30s with COVID-19, enrolled during active disease. The genes are TRBV6-2 or TRBV6-3 and TRBJ2-2, with a weak D call TRBD1 (5 bases). CDR3 DNA sequence: TGTGCCAGCAGTTACTCAGGGGTCGGCACCGGGGAGCTGTTTTTT. This encodes CASSYSGVGTGELFF.